Below, 16 T cell receptor beta chains from the same sample are listed, as sequenced in a study of monozygotic twins with inflammatory bowel disease. One entry per CDR3 protein, without DNA, is what TCRdb gives after re-calling the 5' RACE reads. Recorded for this sample: approximately 390,000 distinct CDR3 sequences. Sequencing was carried out using blood. All receptors derive from a human donor with ulcerative colitis or Crohn's disease, or a healthy co-twin of an affected twin (not recorded which).

The genes are TRBV5-1 and TRBJ2-7; TCRdb designates TRBD2, a call that cannot be tested without DNA. The V gene's germline CDR1 is SGHRS and CDR2 YFSETQ. The CDR3 runs to 15 residues. CDR3 sequence: CASSLVGTAGYEQYF.

This chain connects TRBV12-3 or TRBV12-4 to TRBJ2-1. The CDR3 contains 14 residues. CDR3 residues: CASSLGFFSNEQFF.

The chain links TRBV28 to TRBJ1-2; the D call of TRBD1 rests on TCRdb alone, since no DNA is present to check it. Germline CDR1 is MDHEN and CDR2 is SYDVKM. The CDR3 totals 15 residues. The CDR3 reads CASSLPGQGAHGYTF.

The chain combines TRBV6-5 with TRBJ2-1. This CDR3 is 13 amino acids long. Germline CDR1 reads MNHEY; CDR2 reads SVGAGI. CDR3 residues: CASSPSVYNEQFF.

The rearrangement joins TRBV9 to TRBJ2-7; TCRdb proposes TRBD1, but this gene call is untestable without DNA. Per the germline V gene, CDR1 is SGDLS and CDR2 is YYNGEE. This CDR3 is built from 15 residues. The CDR3 protein is CASSVAGTGVDEQYF.

The CDR3 region is CASSSTGQGRIGYTF. The chain carries TRBV7-2 and TRBJ1-2; the D call from TCRdb, TRBD1, cannot be confirmed without DNA. Per germline, CDR1 SGHTA and CDR2 FQGNSA. The CDR3 consists of 15 residues.

This chain links TRBV28 with TRBJ2-7; TCRdb lists TRBD1, though no DNA is available to test this call. CDR1 is MDHEN and CDR2 is SYDVKM in the germline V gene. The CDR3 is 15 amino acids. The CDR3 reads CASSSSGTNPYEQYF.

This rearrangement joins TRBV30 to TRBJ1-1; lacking DNA, the TRBD1 call made by TCRdb goes unchecked. CDR3 size: 13 residues. CDR1 GTSNPN and CDR2 SVGIG come from the germline V gene (reference sequence). CDR3 protein: CAWRPTGGSEAFF.

The chain is built from TRBV15 and TRBJ2-3. The CDR3 consists of 13 residues. Germline lookup yields CDR1 LNHNV and CDR2 YYDKDF (reference sequence). CDR3 loop: CATSRDRTSAQYF.

The chain is built from TRBV19 and TRBJ2-1; the D call from TCRdb, TRBD2, cannot be confirmed without DNA. Looked up from germline, CDR1 is LNHDA and CDR2 is SQIVND (reference sequence). The CDR3 contains 15 residues. The CDR3: CASSIGSRAGNEQFF.

This sequence joins TRBV5-5 and TRBJ2-4; without DNA, the TCRdb call of TRBD2 cannot be checked. Germline-derived CDR1 and CDR2 are SGHKS and YYEKEE (reference sequence). The CDR3 runs 15 residues. CDR3: CASSLVIAGRDIQYF.

The chain joins TRBV5-6 to TRBJ1-2; TCRdb calls TRBD1, which cannot be checked without DNA. Per the germline V gene, CDR1 is SGHDT and CDR2 is YYEEEE. This CDR3 comprises 15 residues. CDR3 sequence reads: CASSLYGRGDYGYTF.

The chain couples TRBV20-1 to TRBJ2-7; the D call from TCRdb, TRBD1, cannot be confirmed without DNA. Germline CDR1 DFQATT, CDR2 SNEGSKA (reference sequence). This CDR3 is 15 amino acids long. The CDR3 sequence is CSVRRRQPGHYEQYF.

The V and J genes are TRBV7-2 and TRBJ1-6. This CDR3 comprises 16 residues. CDR1 is SGHTA, CDR2 FQGNSA, per germline. The chain's CDR3 is CASSLGLERWGSPLHF. The variable domain in full, completed from reference TRBV7-2 and TRBJ1-6, reads GAGVSQSPSNKVTEKGKDVELRCDPISGHTALYWYRQSLGQGLEFLIYFQGNSAPDKSGLPSDRFSAERTGGSVSTLTIQRTQQEDSAVYLCASSLGLERWGSPLHFGNGTRLTVT.

This chain joins TRBV5-4 and TRBJ2-5; the D call of TRBD1 rests on TCRdb alone, since no DNA is present to check it. CDR3 length: 14 amino acids. Looked up from germline, CDR1 is SGHNT and CDR2 is YYREEE (reference sequence). CDR3 loop: CASSQQGAQETQYF.

The chain couples TRBV12-3 or TRBV12-4 to TRBJ2-1; no DNA is available, so the TRBD1 call from TCRdb remains unchecked. The CDR3 is 11 residues long. The CDR3 loop is CASTSGDRRLF.